Below, 2 T cell receptor beta chains from the same sample are listed, as sequenced in a study of shared clonotypes between healthy human individuals. CD45RO-negative CD8 cells positively selected for CCR7 made up the naive population, which excluded terminally differentiated effector memory CD45RA+ cells. TCRdb keeps only in-frame clones here, not all; method: immunoSEQ multiplex PCR. The data hold 800,000 to 950,000 clones, with 95% to 97% observed a single time. Sequencing was performed on naive CD8+ T cells sorted from blood. The receptors here all came from a man under 40 in good health.

This chain links TRBV28 with TRBJ2-1; D call uncertain. This CDR3 has 11 amino acids. In germline, CDR1 is MDHEN, CDR2 SYDVKM. The germline V and J ends were trimmed by 5 bases and 6 bases, with 5 bases remaining between them. CDR3 sequence (DNA): TGTGCCAGCAGTACATTCAATGAGCAGTTCTTC. It is translated as CASSTFNEQFF.

V usage is TRBV4-3 and J usage is TRBJ2-7; possible D gene TRBD1, 6 bases. Germline assignment: CDR1 LGHNA and CDR2 YSLEER. Between the trimmed V and J ends, which lost 4 bases and 1 base, there was a span of 8 bases. CDR3 length: 13 amino acids. CDR3 loop: CASSLGHSYEQYF. Here the CDR3 DNA reads TGCGCCAGCAGCCTGGGACATTCCTACGAGCAGTACTTC.